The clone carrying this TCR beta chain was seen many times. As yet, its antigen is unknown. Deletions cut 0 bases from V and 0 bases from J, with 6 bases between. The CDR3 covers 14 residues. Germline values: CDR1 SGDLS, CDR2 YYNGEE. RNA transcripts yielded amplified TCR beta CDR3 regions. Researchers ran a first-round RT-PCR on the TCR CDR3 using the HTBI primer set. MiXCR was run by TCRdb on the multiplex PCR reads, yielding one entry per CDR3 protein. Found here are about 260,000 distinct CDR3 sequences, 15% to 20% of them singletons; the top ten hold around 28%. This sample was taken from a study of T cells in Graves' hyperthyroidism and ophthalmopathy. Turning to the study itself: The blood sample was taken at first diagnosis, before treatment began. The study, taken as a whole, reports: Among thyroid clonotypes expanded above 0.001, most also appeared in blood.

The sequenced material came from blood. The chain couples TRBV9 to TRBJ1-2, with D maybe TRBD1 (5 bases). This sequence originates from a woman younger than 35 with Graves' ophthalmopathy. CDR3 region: CASSVGGSNYGYTF. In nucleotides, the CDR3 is TGTGCCAGCAGCGTAGGGGGCTCTAACTATGGCTACACCTTC.